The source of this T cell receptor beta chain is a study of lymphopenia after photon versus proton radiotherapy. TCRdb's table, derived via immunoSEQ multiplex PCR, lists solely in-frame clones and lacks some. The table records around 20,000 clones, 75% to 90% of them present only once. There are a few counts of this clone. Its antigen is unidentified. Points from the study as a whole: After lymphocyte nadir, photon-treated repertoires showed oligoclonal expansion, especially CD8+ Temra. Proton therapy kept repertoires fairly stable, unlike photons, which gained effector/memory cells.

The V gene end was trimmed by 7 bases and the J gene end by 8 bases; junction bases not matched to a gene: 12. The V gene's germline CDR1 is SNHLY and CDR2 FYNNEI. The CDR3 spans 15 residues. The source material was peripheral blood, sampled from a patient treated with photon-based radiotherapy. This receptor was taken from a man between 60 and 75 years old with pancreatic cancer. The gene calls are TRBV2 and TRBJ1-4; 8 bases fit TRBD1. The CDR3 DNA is TGTGCCAGCAACCCTGCGGACAGGGTGGGGGAAAAACTGTTTTTT. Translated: CASNPADRVGEKLFF.